Listed below are T cell receptor beta chains from one sample, sequenced in a study of blood T cell repertoires in COVID-19. Assay used: immunoSEQ multiplex PCR; TCRdb lists only in-frame clones, some missing. The table has more than 45,000 clones, more than 85% seen once. Sequencing used peripheral blood. Every receptor here comes from a woman in her 70s with active COVID-19. Each CDR3 is given with its conserved first and last residue. Expanded clones are given a class, and other clones once, few, many or no size at all.

TRBV18	TRBJ2-5	14	.	CASSPVNSQETQYF
TRBV29-1	TRBJ2-2	12	.	CSATGQTGELFF
TRBV3-1/TRBV3-2	TRBJ2-7	14	once	CASSYLAGSHEQYF
TRBV4-1	TRBJ1-4	14	.	CASSPRQYNEKLFF
TRBV28	TRBJ2-2	16	.	CASIPHWPARTGELFF
TRBV6-6	TRBJ1-1	14	.	CASRPKGGSTEAFF
TRBV28	TRBJ2-7	15	.	CASMFYRGRSYEQYF
TRBV7-3	TRBJ2-5	15	.	CASSPPGGREKTQYF
TRBV3-1/TRBV3-2	TRBJ2-3	13	.	CASRVRGTDTQYF
TRBV28	TRBJ2-3	18	.	CASSLNPGPPGPTDTQYF